This T cell receptor beta chain was retrieved from a study of blood T cell repertoires in COVID-19. Residents of about 25 US areas, aged about 18 to 89 years, made up the participants. Participants' reported clinical history set cohort assignment. Under the authors' procedure: Amplification with reference gene primers provided the estimates of nucleated cell counts. The protocol was immunoSEQ multiplex PCR, while the TCRdb copy is restricted to in-frame clones and leaves out a portion. V and J calls and clone size are those listed in that table; D and trimming were worked out from the DNA. This table holds roughly 320,000 clones, 85% to 95% found once. Trimming stripped 4 bases from V and 4 bases from J, with 4 bases between. Germline CDR1 and CDR2: SQVTM and ANQGSEA. This CDR3 comprises 11 residues.

What was sequenced was PBMCs or T cells enriched from blood (not recorded which). The V call is TRBV29-1, the J call TRBJ1-4; no clear D gene. This clonotype was obtained from a woman younger than 45 who had been exposed to COVID-19. CDR3 residues: CSVVINEKLFF. The CDR3 DNA reads as TGCAGCGTTGTCATTAATGAAAAACTGTTTTTT.